This T cell receptor (beta chain) was sequenced during a study of cytomegalovirus exposure and HLA in healthy donors. Study-wide findings and caveats: The study designated over 150 TCR beta chains cytomegalovirus-associated. Specific recognition of CMV antigens was confirmed in vitro for a few chains (all CMV-associated). Some segments of the V type, notably TRBV6-2 and TRBV6-3, were excluded as indistinguishable.

PCR used 60 Vbeta primers and 13 Jbeta primers. Assay used: immunoSEQ multiplex PCR; TCRdb lists only in-frame clones, some missing. The table records approximately 93,000 clones, over 60% of them present only once. As for this clone: Its specificity is unknown.

The CDR3 length is 11 residues. Germline V gene data show CDR1 as MNHNS and CDR2 as SASEGT. V was shortened by 5 bases and J by 4 bases, with 6 bases between the two germline ends. This chain joins TRBV6-1 and TRBJ2-7, with TRBD2 as a possible D gene (5 bases). The sample taken for sequencing was PBMCs. This receptor was obtained from a boy between 10 and 17 years old in good health and CMV-seropositive. In nucleotides, the CDR3 is TGTGCCAGCAGTTGGAGGTACGAGCAGTACTTC. Its translation is CASSWRYEQYF.